This TCR beta chain was profiled in a study of cytomegalovirus exposure and HLA in healthy donors (dated by TCRdb to about 2017). Study-level background: An earlier analysis of several hundred of the donors reported 276 Gb of sequence data and 95 million to 140 million unique TCR beta sequences obtained from about 170 million T cells. A later analysis re-examined previously published TCR beta repertoires from around 670 donors and added high-resolution HLA genotyping to investigate patterns of TCR occurrence. In an earlier analysis of roughly 540 of the donors, high-throughput TCR beta sequencing was used to judge whether each TCR beta V gene segment behaved as functional or pseudogenic. The study combined high-throughput TCR immunosequencing, statistical association of individual TCRs with disease status, and machine learning to predict cytomegalovirus infection status. The later analysis used no new phenotypic data to find candidate immune exposures, relying instead on TCR beta sequences and their occurrence across donors. Class I and class II HLA loci were covered by the typing at four-digit resolution. Of the 300 to 500 genotyped donors, more than 75% were placed in the genetic ancestry cluster associated with self-reported Caucasian donors. Donor age, sex, ethnicity and CMV serostatus were compiled together with the repertoire data. Roughly five DR-DQ haplotypes were handled as single units for association and clustering, since linkage in the cohort was strong. Along with the approximately 670-subject first cohort, a separate validation cohort of about 110 different subjects was used. The aim of the study was to test whether cataloging public T cell receptors could identify signatures of past pathogen exposure. All discovery cohort repertoires had been generated on a single sequencing platform. The T cell repertoires of 666 subjects were profiled by immunosequencing and related to cytomegalovirus serostatus. A later genetic analysis used genome-wide SNP genotypes for about 60% of the roughly 700 donors, treating that subset as a discovery cohort. The number of donors typed differed by locus, with about 629-640 for A, B, C, DRB1 and DQB1, more than 500 for DQA1, 606 for DPA1, and approximately 470 for DPB1. An early release covering 550 to 700 HLA-typed donors comprised around 300 gigabases of sequencing data and 65 million to 100 million unique TCR sequences. Among some 400 genotyped donors of the cohort, an average of 235,054 unique TCR beta nucleotide sequences were sequenced per donor, around 18% of them non-productive. Study-wide conclusions, independent of this receptor: In an earlier analysis of some 500 of the donors, most TCR beta V segments appeared in productive rearrangements about 87% or about 30% of the time, broadly matching IMGT annotations. Correlated functional status among segregating V segments might be attributable to linkage disequilibrium, but an unknown experimental factor could not be ruled out. A few of the identified cytomegalovirus-associated TCR beta chains were confirmed in vitro to be specific for cytomegalovirus antigens. When HLA alleles, especially DR and DQ, strongly co-occurred, attributing TCR associations to individual alleles was difficult. In the study, 164 TCR beta chains were listed as associated with cytomegalovirus. In a later analysis, the rate of TCR association differed among HLA loci, with DRB1 alleles having the most associated TCRs and HLA-C alleles having the fewest. V-gene and J-gene trimming of TCR beta chains was associated with a missense DCLRE1C variant in a later genetic analysis, and the association was replicated in an independent cohort. Only TCR beta chains were sequenced in this cohort, and the absence of alpha or paired-chain data limited detectable features. Across donors, most TCR sequences were observed very rarely, whereas some public TCRs were present in many individuals. In a later analysis, some 18,000 TCR beta sequences were associated with specific HLA alleles at a false discovery rate of 0.05. Compared with equally common non-associated chains, HLA-associated TCR beta chains in a later analysis were more clonally expanded and had lower generation probabilities. In a later analysis, most CMV-associated TCR beta chains were found to appear HLA-restricted, with HLA associations seemingly driven largely by CMV exposure. In a later analysis, several top co-occurrence clusters were reported to appear linked to parvovirus B19, influenza, CMV and Epstein-Barr virus. According to the authors, the approach could potentially be generalized to other disease states and immunological phenotypes. Immune exposure information for the cohort was limited to CMV serostatus. Presence/absence analyses assumed roughly uniform sequencing depth across donors, an assumption that may not hold. A further reported finding was that TCR beta sequences accurately predicted the HLA-A and HLA-B alleles for most subjects in the first cohort. A cluster of highly shared sequence variants was judged likely to represent a technical artifact of the sequencing pipeline. HLA typing was unavailable for some donors at each locus, so association tests used only the typed subset. Some IMGT-functional V segments, including TRBV6-2 and TRBV6-3, could not be distinguished by the 87-base-pair reads and were therefore excluded. Because counts were too low, about 18 rarely observed V segments, including chromosome 9 orphons, were left out of the earlier analysis of approximately 500 of the donors. Compared with the approximately 700-donor mean, donors in an Asian-associated ancestry cluster had fewer N-insertions in productive TCRs, according to a later genetic analysis. The classifier was reported to diagnose cytomegalovirus status with high specificity and sensitivity in both the original cohort and the validation cohort.

The library relied on the immunoSEQ multiplex PCR assay. For the multiplex PCR, a mixture combining 60 forward primers for TCR Vbeta segments and 13 reverse primers for TCR Jbeta segments was used. A multiplex PCR assay on genomic DNA amplified the CDR3 region of rearranged TCR beta genes. On the Illumina HiSeq System, the amplified TCR beta libraries were sequenced as 87-base-pair reads. In the original analysis: A later analysis counted tens of millions of unique TCR beta chains across the 666 repertoires, and around 9.9 million of these chains were shared by at least two donors. To remove PCR and sequencing errors, raw reads were error-corrected and collapsed into unique sequences using a nearest-neighbor algorithm that merged closely related sequences. CDR3 sequences were aligned to IMGT reference sequences to assign V, D and J gene segments. For a sequence to be retained, a match of at least six nucleotides was required to both a V gene segment and a J gene segment. A rearrangement was called productive if the CDR3 had no stop codons and remained in frame with V and J, and every other rearrangement was called non-productive. CDR3 was defined by IMGT convention, running from the second conserved V-encoded cysteine to the conserved J-encoded phenylalanine. The earlier analysis of about 500 of the donors excluded sequences that lacked an unambiguous match to a single V gene segment. An earlier analysis of 450 to 650 of the donors called V segments functional above 56.7% productive rearrangements and segregating when the between-donor standard deviation exceeded 5%. A statistical classification framework was developed to diagnose cytomegalovirus status using the catalog of TCR beta chain sequences. In a later analysis, TCR nucleotide sequences were compared against IMGT/GENE-DB human TR gene sequences so that V and J genes could be assigned. Using the TCRdist pipeline, a later analysis assigned CDR3 sequences along with most-parsimonious VDJ recombination scenarios. In a later analysis, each TCR beta chain was defined by its CDR3 amino acid sequence together with its V-gene family, and reads without a unique V-gene family were excluded. As a way to deal with suspected cross-contamination and a sequencing artifact, a later analysis dropped over 550 nucleotide sequences that were highly shared and had low generation probability. In a later analysis, a clonal expansion index for each public chain was calculated from normalized within-repertoire ranks of inferred template counts. A later analysis computed generation probabilities with a VDJ recombination model fitted to out-of-frame rearrangements, and checked the results against IGoR. In a later analysis, hypergeometric tests were used to score TCR-TCR, TCR-HLA and TCR-CMV co-occurrence, with a repertoire-size bias correction applied to TCR pairs. To estimate false discovery rates, a later analysis permuted the HLA or CMV assignments 20 times. In a later analysis, co-occurring TCRs were grouped using DBSCAN, and TCRdist sequence similarity was added for clustering within HLA-allele-positive subsets. For co-occurrence clustering, repertoires with fewer than 30,000 or more than 120,000 public chains were excluded, along with five or six repertoires with anomalous nucleotide sharing. TCRdb retrieved this table from immuneACCESS and kept in-frame rearrangements only. Not all clones are present; in checked studies, unresolved V genes account for under half, and no reason is known for the remainder. The V and J calls and clone size come from that table; D and trimming were worked out from the DNA. The sample includes approximately 120,000 clones, with 83% observed a single time. Roughly 3.5% of the sample is in the top ten clones.

To note about this clone: Its antigen remains undetermined. No base-level quality is on record; no much larger clone is a single base apart.

The cohort comprised some 700 healthy bone marrow donors. Cohort members were all nominally healthy when sampled, although unrecorded immune exposures were likely present. The donor tested CMV seropositive and was one of the 289 seropositive cohort members. Each donor provided a peripheral blood sample, and peripheral blood mononuclear cells were used for TCR beta sequencing. The Qiagen DNeasy Blood Extraction Kit was used to extract genomic DNA from the blood cell samples. From V the trimming removes 2 bases and from J it removes 9 bases, while the gene matches leave 15 bases of the junction unaccounted for. Measured from the cysteine to the phenylalanine, the CDR3 is 16 residues long. The DNA shown is the 48-base CDR3, in frame from base 1. From a lookup of the germline V gene, CDR1 and CDR2 are SNHLY and FYNNEI.

The sample was PBMCs. The receptor's source is a woman in her forties in good health and CMV-seropositive. The chain is encoded by TRBV2 joined to TRBJ2-7; TRBD2 fits 8 bases in the junction. CDR3 protein: CASSEPEPSGLGLQYF. At the DNA level, the sequence is TGTGCCAGCAGTGAACCCGAACCTAGCGGGTTGGGGTTGCAGTACTTC.